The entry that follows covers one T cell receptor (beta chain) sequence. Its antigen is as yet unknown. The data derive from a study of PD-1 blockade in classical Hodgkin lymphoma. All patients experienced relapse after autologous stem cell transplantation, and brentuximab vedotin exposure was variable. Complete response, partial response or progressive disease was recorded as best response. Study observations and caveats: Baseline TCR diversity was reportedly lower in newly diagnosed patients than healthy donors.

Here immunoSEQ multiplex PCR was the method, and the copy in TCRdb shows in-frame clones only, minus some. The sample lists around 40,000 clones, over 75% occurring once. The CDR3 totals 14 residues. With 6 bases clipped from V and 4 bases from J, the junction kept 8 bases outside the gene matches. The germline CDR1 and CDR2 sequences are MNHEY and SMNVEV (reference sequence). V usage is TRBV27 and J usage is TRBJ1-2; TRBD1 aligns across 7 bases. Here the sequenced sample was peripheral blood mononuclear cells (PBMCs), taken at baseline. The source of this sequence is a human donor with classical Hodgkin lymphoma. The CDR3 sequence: CASRELTGPYGYTF. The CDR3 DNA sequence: TGTGCCAGCAGAGAACTGACAGGGCCCTATGGCTACACCTTC.